This T cell receptor (beta chain) was identified during a study of cytomegalovirus exposure and HLA in healthy donors. Study-wide context: There were some 380 genotyped donors. Of these, roughly 80% fell in the genetic ancestry cluster associated with self-reported Caucasian donors. Study-wide points: Despite most TCR sequences being rare, some public TCRs occurred in many donors. An Asian-associated ancestry cluster reportedly showed fewer N-insertions than the roughly 700-donor mean in a later analysis. Sequencing probably produced one cluster of sequence variants that were highly shared.

PCR amplification relied on 60 Vbeta primers (plus 13 Jbeta primers). The method was immunoSEQ multiplex PCR; TCRdb's version includes in-frame clones alone and lacks a portion of them. Of more than 100,000 clones in the sample, about 80% were seen once. Germline V CDR1 and CDR2: SNHLY, FYNNEI. V was shortened by 3 bases and J by 8 bases, with 10 bases between the two germline ends. This CDR3 is 13 amino acids long. As regards this clone: Antigen unknown.

The receptor's source is a man aged 35 to 55 in good health and CMV-seronegative. The specimen sequenced was PBMCs. The gene calls are TRBV2 and TRBJ1-4, with D possibly TRBD1 on 6 matching bases. The CDR3 sequence is CASSEAGEEKLFF. The CDR3 bases are TGTGCCAGCAGTGAGGCAGGGGAGGAAAAACTGTTTTTT.